Listed here are 3 T cell receptor beta chains from one sample, sequenced in a study of CD8 T cells in ankylosing spondylitis. General study findings and limits: Several highly homologous variants made up a TCR beta motif, and this motif appeared characteristic of ankylosing spondylitis blood.

Each CDR3 protein is one row after TCRdb ran MiXCR on the 5' RACE reads. The sample includes roughly 370,000 distinct CDR3 sequences, around 24% seen only once; the top ten take about a sixth. These receptors lack a known antigen. Source material: blood, either unsorted or a sorted T cell fraction (not recorded which). These receptors originate from a male donor with ankylosing spondylitis.

The gene calls are TRBV7-9 and TRBJ2-3; 9 bases are a match to TRBD1. The CDR3 runs to 15 residues. Germline CDR1 SEHNR, CDR2 FQNEAQ (reference sequence). The trim removed 4 bases at V and 2 bases at J, leaving 4 bases unmatched. The DNA of the CDR3 is TGTGCCAGCAGCTGGGACAGGGCCTTCACAGATACGCAGTATTTT. Its translation is CASSWDRAFTDTQYF.

The chain combines TRBV5-1 with TRBJ2-2; 15 nucleotides match TRBD2. The V gene's germline CDR1 is SGHRS and CDR2 YFSETQ. J lost 1 base, V lost 4 bases, and 8 bases had no gene match. The CDR3 is 19 amino acids. CDR3 sequence reads: CASSGTGLAGGGNTGELFF. The CDR3 coding sequence is TGCGCCAGCAGCGGAACGGGACTAGCGGGAGGAGGGAACACCGGGGAGCTGTTTTTT.

The V gene is TRBV27, the J gene TRBJ2-7; 12 bases agree with TRBD2. V gave up 5 bases and J gave up 5 bases; unmatched junction bases: 7. This CDR3 comprises 15 residues. The V gene's germline CDR1 is MNHEY and CDR2 SMNVEV (reference sequence). The CDR3 bases are TGTGCCAGCAGTCCGCGACTAGCGGGAGAGAACGAGCAGTACTTC. It specifies CASSPRLAGENEQYF.